This T cell receptor beta chain appears in the sequencing data of a study of blood T cell repertoires in COVID-19. Study overall: Samples came from the United States, Italy and Spain, spanning acute and convalescent COVID-19. In each case, the material was cDNA or gDNA derived from T cells, B-cell-depleted T cells, or PBMCs.

Authors' methods: The assay estimated nucleated cells by amplifying reference gene primers. The method was immunoSEQ multiplex PCR; TCRdb's version includes in-frame clones alone and lacks a portion of them. That table supplies the V and J calls and clone size; D and trimming were determined from the DNA. The sample consists of around 140,000 clones, more than 75% of them appearing once. V lost 4 bases and J lost 0; bases outside the gene matches: 3. Germline V gene sequence: CDR1 SGHRS, CDR2 YFSETQ. The CDR3 consists of 15 residues. Sequenced: peripheral blood. This chain connects TRBV5-1 to TRBJ2-4; 8 nucleotides agree with TRBD2. This receptor was obtained from a human donor in a cohort sampled during active COVID-19. The DNA for the CDR3 is TGCGCCAGCAGCCCGGGGGGGCGAGCCAAAAACATTCAGTACTTC. Translating gives CASSPGGRAKNIQYF.